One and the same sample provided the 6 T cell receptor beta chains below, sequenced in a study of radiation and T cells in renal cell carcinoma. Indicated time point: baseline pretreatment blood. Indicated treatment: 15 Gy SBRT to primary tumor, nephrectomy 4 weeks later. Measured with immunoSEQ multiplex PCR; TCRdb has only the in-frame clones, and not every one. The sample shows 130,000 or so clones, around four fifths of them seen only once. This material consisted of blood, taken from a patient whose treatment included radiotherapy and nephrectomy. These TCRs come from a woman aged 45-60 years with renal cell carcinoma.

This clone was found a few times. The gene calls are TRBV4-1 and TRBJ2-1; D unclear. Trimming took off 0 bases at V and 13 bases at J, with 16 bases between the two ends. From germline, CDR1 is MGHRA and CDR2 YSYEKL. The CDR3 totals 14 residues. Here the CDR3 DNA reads TGCGCCAGCAGCCAAGATTGGGTTACAACAGTTCAGTTCTTC. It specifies CASSQDWVTTVQFF.

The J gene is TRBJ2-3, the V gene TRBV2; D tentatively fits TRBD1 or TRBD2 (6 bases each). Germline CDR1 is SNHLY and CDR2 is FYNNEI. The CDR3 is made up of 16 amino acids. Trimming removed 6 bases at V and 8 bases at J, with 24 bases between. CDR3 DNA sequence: TGTGCCAGCAGCGCCGACTCGACAAGGGGGGTTGGTACGCAGTATTTT. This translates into CASSADSTRGVGTQYF.

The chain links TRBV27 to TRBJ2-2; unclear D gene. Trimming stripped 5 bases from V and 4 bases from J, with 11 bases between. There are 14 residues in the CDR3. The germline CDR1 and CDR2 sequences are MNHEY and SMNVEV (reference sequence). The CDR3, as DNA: TGTGCCAGCAGTCAAGGGTCCTCCACCGGGGAGCTGTTTTTT. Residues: CASSQGSSTGELFF.

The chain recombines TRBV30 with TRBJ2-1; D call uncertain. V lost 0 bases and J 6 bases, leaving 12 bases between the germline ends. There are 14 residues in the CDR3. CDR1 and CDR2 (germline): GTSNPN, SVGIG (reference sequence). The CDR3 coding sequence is TGTGCCTGGAGTGTGGCGCCGGGTACCAATGAGCAGTTCTTC. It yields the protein CAWSVAPGTNEQFF. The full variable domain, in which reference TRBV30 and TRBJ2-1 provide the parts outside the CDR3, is SQTIHQWPATLVQPVGSPLSLECTVEGTSNPNLYWYRQAAGRGLQLLFYSVGIGQISSEVPQNLSASRPQDRQFILSSKKLLLSDSGFYLCAWSVAPGTNEQFFGPGTRLTVL.

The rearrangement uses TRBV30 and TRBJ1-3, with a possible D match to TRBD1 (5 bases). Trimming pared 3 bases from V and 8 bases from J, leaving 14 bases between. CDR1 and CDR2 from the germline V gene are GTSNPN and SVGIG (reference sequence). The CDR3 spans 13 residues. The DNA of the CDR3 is TGTGCCTGGAGCGGGACTGTAACGGACACCATATATTTT. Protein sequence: CAWSGTVTDTIYF.

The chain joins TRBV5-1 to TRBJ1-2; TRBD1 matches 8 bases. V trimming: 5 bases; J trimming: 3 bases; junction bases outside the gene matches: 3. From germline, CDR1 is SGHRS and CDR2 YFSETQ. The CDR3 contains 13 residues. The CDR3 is CASRYRGDYGYTF. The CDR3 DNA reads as TGCGCCAGCAGATACAGGGGGGACTATGGCTACACCTTC.